A selection of T cell receptor beta chains follows, all from one sample in a study of cytomegalovirus exposure and HLA in healthy donors. Data came from immunoSEQ multiplex PCR; TCRdb stores just in-frame clones and leaves some out. The sample lists 210,000 or so clones, 60% to 80% seen once, with 1.5% to 2% in the top ten. Sample: PBMCs. The source of these receptors is a man aged 18 to 35 in good health and CMV-seronegative. Each CDR3 is given with its conserved first and last residue. The D gene is left open where the match is weak. Clone size is shown for a subset of rows, as once, few, many or a class of expanded clone.

CDR3 | DNA | D | V | size | J
CAWSPRKTEEYF | TGTGCCTGGAGTCCCCGAAAGACAGAAGAGTACTTC | - | TRBV30 | - | TRBJ2-5
CASSLGASGTLTDTQYF | TGTGCCAGCAGCTTGGGGGCTAGCGGGACACTCACAGATACGCAGTATTTT | TRBD2 | TRBV7-9 | - | TRBJ2-3
CASSQDRDSYYEQYF | TGCGCCAGCAGCCAAGACCGGGACAGTTACTACGAGCAGTACTTC | TRBD1 | TRBV4-3 | - | TRBJ2-7
CASSMRRGLYNEQFF | TGTGCCAGTAGTATGAGGCGGGGGTTATACAATGAGCAGTTCTTC | TRBD2 | TRBV19 | once | TRBJ2-1
CASISRDRPSYEQYF | TGTGCCAGCATTTCTAGGGACAGGCCATCCTACGAGCAGTACTTC | TRBD1 | TRBV2 | - | TRBJ2-7
CASSTGQRETQYF | TGTGCCAGCAGTACGGGACAGCGGGAGACCCAGTACTTC | TRBD1 | TRBV7-3 | - | TRBJ2-5
CASSLGTSGNTGELFF | TGTGCCAGCAGCTTAGGCACTAGCGGGAACACCGGGGAGCTGTTTTTT | TRBD2 | TRBV11-2 | - | TRBJ2-2
CATSRDGQDRTDTQYF | TGTGCCACCAGCAGAGATGGACAGGACCGCACAGATACGCAGTATTTT | TRBD1 | TRBV15 | - | TRBJ2-3
CASSLIQAVLGTEAFF | TGTGCCAGCAGTTTAATACAGGCGGTGTTGGGCACTGAAGCTTTCTTT | - | TRBV28 | few | TRBJ1-1
CASSPLSTGGEQYF | TGTGCCAGCTCACCACTCTCGACAGGGGGCGAGCAGTACTTC | TRBD1 | TRBV18 | - | TRBJ2-7
CATQGQGGRRNTGELFF | TGTGCCACCCAAGGACAGGGAGGTCGCAGGAACACCGGGGAGCTGTTTTTT | TRBD1 | TRBV25-1 | - | TRBJ2-2